The rows below give T cell receptor beta chains drawn from one sample of a study of technical replicates of blood from four donors. Sequencing used immunoSEQ multiplex PCR; TCRdb keeps in-frame clones, though not all of them. Of around 60,000 clones in the sample, around 92% are singletons; the top ten hold about 4.4%. What was sequenced was PBMCs. Every receptor here comes from a human donor in good health. Some clones in this sample may be carry-over from other donors' samples. CDR3s include the opening cysteine and the closing phenylalanine or tryptophan. A D gene is named only where the DNA matches it firmly. Where a row states a size, it is once, few, many or the class of an expanded clone; other rows omit it.

V	J	size	D	DNA	CDR3
TRBV5-5	TRBJ1-5	NA	NA	TGTGCCAGCAGCTTTAGGGGATATCAGCCCCAGCATTTT	CASSFRGYQPQHF
TRBV19	TRBJ1-1	NA	NA	TGTGCCAGTAGTATAATACAGAGGAGGGGATCTGAAGCTTTCTTT	CASSIIQRRGSEAFF
TRBV6-1	TRBJ2-1	NA	TRBD2	TGTGCCAGCAGTCATTCCCCGGGACTATTCAATGAGCAGTTCTTC	CASSHSPGLFNEQFF
TRBV7-3	TRBJ2-1	NA	TRBD2	TGTGCCAGCAGCTTAGGCGCTAGCGGGCCTTACAATGAGCAGTTCTTC	CASSLGASGPYNEQFF
TRBV9	TRBJ2-5	NA	NA	TGTGCCAGCAGCCAAGGACAGCAAGAGACCCAGTACTTC	CASSQGQQETQYF
TRBV7-6	TRBJ1-4	NA	NA	TGTGCCAGCAGCCCGATGACAACAGGGAGCGAAAAACTGTTTTTT	CASSPMTTGSEKLFF
TRBV7-2	TRBJ1-2	once	TRBD1	TGTGCCAGCACCCGACGGACAGGGGAAGGCTACACCTTC	CASTRRTGEGYTF
TRBV7-9	TRBJ2-7	NA	NA	TGTGCCAGCAGCTTACGTGGGGGCGGGAGCTCCTACGAGCAGTACTTC	CASSLRGGGSSYEQYF
TRBV9	TRBJ2-1	NA	NA	TGTGCCAGCAGCGGAAGGGAAGGGACAAACTATGAGCAGTTCTTC	CASSGREGTNYEQFF
TRBV7-9	TRBJ2-7	once	TRBD1	TGTGCCAGCAATTGGGGACAGGGGTTTTACGAGCAGTACTTC	CASNWGQGFYEQYF
TRBV5-5	TRBJ2-5	NA	TRBD1	TGTGCCAGCAGGGGAACCGGGACAGGGCGGACCCTGTACCAAGAGACCCAGTACTTC	CASRGTGTGRTLYQETQYF
TRBV5-1	TRBJ1-6	NA	TRBD1	TGCGCCAGCAGCTTGGGCGGGACAGGGAACGGGTCACCCCTCCACTTT	CASSLGGTGNGSPLHF
TRBV18	TRBJ2-7	NA	NA	TGTGCCAGCTCACACAGGGAATACGAGCAGTACTTC	CASSHREYEQYF
TRBV7-2	TRBJ2-1	NA	NA	TGTGCCAGCAGCTCCAGGCTTACGAGCTCCTACAATGAGCAGTTCTTC	CASSSRLTSSYNEQFF
TRBV5-4	TRBJ2-5	once	NA	TGTGCCAGCAGCTGGGAGTTAGAGACCCAGTACTTC	CASSWELETQYF
TRBV19	TRBJ1-6	NA	TRBD1	TGTGCCAGTAGTGAGGGACAGTACAATAATTCACCCCTCCACTTT	CASSEGQYNNSPLHF